The 25 T cell receptor beta chains below were found in one sample sequenced in a study of blood T cell repertoires in COVID-19. The protocol was immunoSEQ multiplex PCR, while the TCRdb copy is restricted to in-frame clones and leaves out a portion. The sample contains a few hundred thousand clones, around 88% of which appear only once. Sample: peripheral blood. These receptors came from a young man with acute or convalescent COVID-19.

The genes are TRBV5-1 and TRBJ2-6; possibly TRBD1 for D (5 bases). The CDR3 has 15 amino acids. Germline CDR1 SGHRS, CDR2 YFSETQ. Trimming left V 2 bases short and J 2 bases short, with 8 bases between. The CDR3 spells CASSLRGPGANVLTF. The DNA for the CDR3 is TGCGCCAGCAGCTTAAGGGGCCCTGGGGCCAACGTCCTGACTTTC.

V gene TRBV5-1 combines with J gene TRBJ1-3; possible D gene TRBD1, 6 bases. Germline V gives CDR1 SGHRS, CDR2 YFSETQ. V was shortened by 0 bases and J by 0 bases, with 10 bases between the two germline ends. The CDR3 length is 16 residues. The CDR3 bases are TGCGCCAGCAGCTTGGGGGGACACTCCTCTGGAAACACCATATATTTT. Translation: CASSLGGHSSGNTIYF.

On this clone itself: A read error may produce the germline difference seen at one junction end. This chain connects TRBV7-7 to TRBJ1-4; a weak D match, TRBD1 (5 bases). CDR3 length: 14 amino acids. Germline V gene data show CDR1 as SSHAT and CDR2 as FNYEAQ (reference sequence). The CDR3 here is CASSLEYRNEKLFF. CDR3 sequence (DNA): TGTGCTAGCAGCTTGGAGTACAGGAATGAAAAACTGTTTTTT.

The J gene is TRBJ1-1, the V gene TRBV19, with TRBD1 as a possible D gene (6 bases). V lost 5 bases to trimming and J lost 1 base, with 20 bases between them. The germline V gene has CDR1 LNHDA and CDR2 SQIVND (reference sequence). The CDR3 runs 17 residues. The CDR3 sequence is CASSLRGGARSNTEAFF. CDR3 DNA sequence: TGTGCCAGTAGTCTGAGGGGGGGTGCCCGGTCGAACACTGAAGCTTTCTTT.

The genes are TRBV28 and TRBJ2-3; 8 bases are a match to TRBD1. The germline V gene has CDR1 MDHEN and CDR2 SYDVKM. The CDR3 is 14 amino acids. Trimming took 5 bases from V and 4 from J; bases not matched to a gene: 5. CDR3 coding DNA: TGTGCCAGCAGTGATGGACAGGGCCCAGATACGCAGTATTTT. As protein: CASSDGQGPDTQYF.

The chain joins TRBV12-2 to TRBJ1-5. TRBV12-2 is annotated as a pseudogene. This CDR3 is 16 amino acids long. In nucleotides, the CDR3 is TGTGCAAGTCGCGCCTCGGGGGCGGGGGGCAATCAGCCCCAGCATTTT. Encoded protein: CASRASGAGGNQPQHF.

The chain couples TRBV7-3 to TRBJ2-1, with a possible D match to TRBD2 (5 bases). The CDR3 runs 17 residues. Germline V lookup: CDR1 SGHTA, CDR2 FQGTGA. V gave up 6 bases and J gave up 0 bases, with 18 bases separating them. The CDR3 loop reads CASRDRPGEFSYNEQFF. As DNA, the CDR3 is TGTGCCAGCAGGGACCGCCCCGGGGAGTTCTCCTACAATGAGCAGTTCTTC.

In this sample, this clone turned up once. The chain couples TRBV11-2 to TRBJ2-7; 11 nucleotides line up with TRBD2. The CDR3 extends over 14 amino acids. The germline V gene has CDR1 SGHAT and CDR2 FQNNGV. Trimming cost V 6 bases and J 3 bases; bases outside gene matches: 4. The CDR3 reads CASRTGTSGYEQYF. The CDR3 DNA follows: TGTGCCAGCAGAACCGGGACTAGCGGCTACGAGCAGTACTTC.

This chain uses TRBV28 with TRBJ1-2, with D perhaps matching TRBD1 (6 bases). Trimming shortened V by 7 bases and J by 6 bases, and 12 bases separated the two germline ends. The CDR3 runs 12 residues. CDR1 and CDR2 (germline): MDHEN, SYDVKM. Here the CDR3 reads CASNLRTDGYTF. CDR3 sequence (DNA): TGTGCCAGCAACCTTCGGACAGATGGCTACACCTTC.

This clone showed up just once. The rearrangement uses TRBV13 and TRBJ1-3; no definite D call. The CDR3 is 16 amino acids. Between the trimmed V and J ends, which lost 0 bases and 0 bases, there was a span of 9 bases. CDR1 is PRHDT, CDR2 FYEKMQ, per germline (reference sequence). In DNA, the CDR3 is TGTGCCAGCAGCTTAGGGGGCAGAAACTCTGGAAACACCATATATTTT. Protein: CASSLGGRNSGNTIYF.

The gene calls are TRBV30 and TRBJ2-3; TRBD1 is a possible D gene (6 bases). Trimming took 0 bases from V and 9 from J, leaving 10 bases between them. This CDR3 is built from 12 residues. The germline CDR1 and CDR2 sequences are GTSNPN and SVGIG (reference sequence). CDR3 region: CAWSVGQGTQYF. The CDR3, as DNA: TGTGCCTGGAGTGTAGGGCAGGGGACGCAGTATTTT.

To note about this clone: Other DNA sequences from this sample encode an identical CDR3 as well. This CDR3 reads CASSLDRGTGNTIYF. The CDR3 region has the DNA TGCGCCAGCAGCTTGGATCGGGGAACTGGAAACACCATATATTTT. This chain joins TRBV5-1 and TRBJ1-3; D gene uncertain. The CDR3 is 15 residues long. Per germline, CDR1 SGHRS and CDR2 YFSETQ. V shed 0 bases and J shed 2 bases, with 9 bases lying between them. Combining the CDR3 with reference TRBV5-1 and TRBJ1-3 gives the whole variable domain KAGVTQTPRYLIKTRGQQVTLSCSPISGHRSVSWYQQTPGQGLQFLFEYFSETQRNKGNFPGRFSGRQFSNSRSEMNVSTLELGDSALYLCASSLDRGTGNTIYFGEGSWLTVV.

Only one count was recorded for this clone. The rearrangement joins TRBV30 to TRBJ2-7; no clear D gene. V was pared by 0 bases and J by 3 bases, with 6 bases between. CDR3 length: 12 amino acids. Germline CDR1 reads GTSNPN; CDR2 reads SVGIG (reference sequence). For the CDR3, the DNA is TGTGCCTGGAGTGTACTCGGCTACGAGCAGTACTTC. This codes for CAWSVLGYEQYF.

The chain combines TRBV6-5 with TRBJ1-3, with unresolved D. CDR1 MNHEY and CDR2 SVGAGI come from the germline V gene. The CDR3 sequence is 13 residues long. Trimming shortened V by 6 bases and J by 3 bases, and 9 bases separated the two germline ends. CDR3 in DNA: TGTGCCAGCAGGCGAGGAGGTGGAAACACCATATATTTT. The encoded protein is CASRRGGGNTIYF.

This clone was recorded only once. The rearrangement joins TRBV10-3 to TRBJ2-5, with D possibly TRBD1 on 6 matching bases. With 1 base removed from V and 3 bases from J, the gap between germline ends came to 15 bases. The CDR3 is 16 residues long. Germline assignment: CDR1 ENHRY and CDR2 SYGVKD. The CDR3 loop is CAISEWETGKKETQYF. The DNA for the CDR3 is TGTGCCATCAGTGAGTGGGAAACAGGGAAAAAAGAGACCCAGTACTTC.

The V call is TRBV2, the J call TRBJ2-7; possible D gene TRBD2, 6 bases. This CDR3 region has 15 residues. V was pared by 2 bases and J by 0 bases, with 11 bases between. The germline V gene has CDR1 SNHLY and CDR2 FYNNEI. CDR3 nucleotides: TGTGCCAGCAGTGAACCGGGACTGGGCTCCTACGAGCAGTACTTC. Its protein product is CASSEPGLGSYEQYF.

The chain combines TRBV6-5 with TRBJ1-1, with D hard to call. Trimming removed 2 bases at V and 5 bases at J, with 12 bases between. The CDR3 runs 14 residues. CDR1 MNHEY and CDR2 SVGAGI come from the germline V gene. The CDR3 coding sequence is TGTGCCAGCAGTTACGGCGGGGTGGGGACTGAAGCTTTCTTT. Its translation is CASSYGGVGTEAFF.

The J gene is TRBJ2-7, the V gene TRBV27; D remains unclear. The CDR3 consists of 17 residues. Germline values: CDR1 MNHEY, CDR2 SMNVEV (reference sequence). Trimming stripped 5 bases from V and 3 bases from J, with 23 bases between. CDR3 in amino acids: CASSPSRAQPVLYEQYF. Here the CDR3 DNA reads TGTGCCAGCAGTCCTAGTCGCGCCCAACCTGTTCTCTACGAGCAGTACTTC.

This clone was seen just once. This chain connects TRBV11-3 to TRBJ2-7; 11 nucleotides agree with TRBD1. The CDR3 runs to 16 residues. CDR1 is SGHNT and CDR2 is YENEEA in the germline V gene. Trimming removed 1 base from V and 1 base from J; junction bases left unmatched: 3. This CDR3 is CASSLAGDRGSYEQYF. CDR3 coding DNA: TGTGCCAGCAGCTTAGCTGGGGACAGGGGGTCCTACGAGCAGTACTTC.

The chain links TRBV7-8 to TRBJ1-5; the D is unclear. CDR1 SGHVS and CDR2 FQNEAQ come from the germline V gene. V was trimmed by 1 base and J by 6 bases, leaving 7 bases between them. The CDR3 is 13 amino acids. CDR3 in DNA: TGTGCCAGCAGCTTAGGAGGGTTTCAGCCCCAGCATTTT. This codes for CASSLGGFQPQHF.

CDR3 region: CATSDLSGTEGYTF. CDR3 bases: TGTGCCACCAGTGATTTATCAGGGACAGAGGGCTACACCTTC. The chain couples TRBV24-1 to TRBJ1-2; 7 bases agree with TRBD1. J was trimmed by 8 bases and V by 1 base; bases with no gene match: 6. This CDR3 has 14 residues. Germline CDR1 and CDR2: KGHDR and SFDVKD.

The genes are TRBV5-1 and TRBJ2-5; D is perhaps TRBD2 (6 bases). V lost 4 bases to trimming and J lost 1 base, with 11 bases between them. Germline-derived CDR1 and CDR2 are SGHRS and YFSETQ. The CDR3 totals 14 residues. The CDR3 protein is CASSRGTSQETQYF. In nucleotides, the CDR3 is TGCGCCAGCAGCCGGGGGACTTCCCAAGAGACCCAGTACTTC.

This chain connects TRBV6-1 to TRBJ1-1; 10 bases are shared with TRBD1. Per the germline V gene, CDR1 is MNHNS and CDR2 is SASEGT. The CDR3 sequence is 17 residues long. V shed 2 bases, J shed 6 bases, and the junction held 12 bases outside the gene matches. The CDR3 region has the DNA TGTGCCAGCAGTGAAATAATCTCGACAGGGGGCAATTCTGAAGCTTTCTTT. Protein product: CASSEIISTGGNSEAFF.

This chain uses TRBV10-3 with TRBJ1-5, with D perhaps matching TRBD1 (5 bases). From germline, CDR1 is ENHRY and CDR2 SYGVKD. The germline V and J ends were trimmed by 5 bases and 3 bases, with 11 bases remaining between them. The CDR3 has 14 amino acids. This CDR3 is CAISPQGINQPQHF. DNA for the CDR3: TGTGCCATCAGTCCCCAGGGTATCAATCAGCCCCAGCATTTT.

The rearrangement joins TRBV19 to TRBJ1-2; D might be TRBD1 (5 bases). The germline CDR1 and CDR2 sequences are LNHDA and SQIVND (reference sequence). Trimming shortened V by 5 bases and J by 1 base, and 8 bases separated the two germline ends. This CDR3 contains 13 residues. The CDR3 sequence: CASSGGNNYGYTF. Here the CDR3 DNA reads TGTGCCAGTAGTGGGGGGAATAACTATGGCTACACCTTC.